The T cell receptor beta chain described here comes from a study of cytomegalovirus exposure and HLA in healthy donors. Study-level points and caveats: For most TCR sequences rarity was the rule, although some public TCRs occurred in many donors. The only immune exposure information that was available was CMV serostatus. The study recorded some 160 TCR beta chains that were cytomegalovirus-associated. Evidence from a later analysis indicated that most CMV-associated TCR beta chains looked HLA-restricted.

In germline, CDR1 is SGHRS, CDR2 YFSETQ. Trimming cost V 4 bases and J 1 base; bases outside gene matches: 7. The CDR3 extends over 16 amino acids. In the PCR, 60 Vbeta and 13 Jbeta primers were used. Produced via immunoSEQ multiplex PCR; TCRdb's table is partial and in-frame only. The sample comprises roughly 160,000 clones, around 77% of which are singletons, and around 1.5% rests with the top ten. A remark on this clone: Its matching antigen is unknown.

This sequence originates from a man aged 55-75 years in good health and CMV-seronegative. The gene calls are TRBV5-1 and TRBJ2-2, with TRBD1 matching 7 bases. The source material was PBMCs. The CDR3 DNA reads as TGCGCCAGCAGCACCCCGGACAGGAAGAACACCGGGGAGCTGTTTTTT. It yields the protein CASSTPDRKNTGELFF.